This is a list of T cell receptor beta chains from one sample in a study of identical twins. MiXCR was run by TCRdb on the 5' RACE reads, yielding one entry per CDR3 protein. The repertoire holds roughly 770,000 distinct CDR3 sequences, over 15% seen once, with approximately 14% in the top ten. These same data were also listed under a study on T cells expressing NK-cell markers.

The specimen was PBMCs. These receptors all stem from a woman aged 18-29 years in good health. CDR3s include the opening cysteine and the closing phenylalanine or tryptophan. Fields, in order: J gene, D gene, V gene, clone size, CDR3 DNA, CDR3 protein. The D gene is left open where the match is weak. Size values are once, few and many counts, or a class for expanded clones, and some rows have none.

j_gene: TRBJ2-7
d_gene: NA
v_gene: TRBV6-5
abundance: NA
CDR3nt: TGTGCCAGCAGTTACCGCGTGAACCACGAGCAGTACTTC
CDR3aa: CASSYRVNHEQYF

j_gene: TRBJ2-3
d_gene: NA
v_gene: TRBV7-9
abundance: NA
CDR3nt: TGTGCCAGCAGCTTAGTATGGGGTACGCAGTATTTT
CDR3aa: CASSLVWGTQYF

j_gene: TRBJ2-1
d_gene: TRBD1
v_gene: TRBV12-5
abundance: NA
CDR3nt: TGTGCTAGTGCCTTCGGACAGGGGGCGAGGAATGAGCAGTTCTTC
CDR3aa: CASAFGQGARNEQFF

j_gene: TRBJ1-5
d_gene: NA
v_gene: TRBV12-3/TRBV12-4
abundance: many
CDR3nt: TGTGCCAGCAGTTTTAGGGGATCGGAGCCCCAGCATTTT
CDR3aa: CASSFRGSEPQHF

j_gene: TRBJ2-7
d_gene: TRBD2
v_gene: TRBV11-2
abundance: many
CDR3nt: TGTGCCAGCAGCCCAAATTTTGGGACTAGGAGCTCCTACGAGCAGTACTTC
CDR3aa: CASSPNFGTRSSYEQYF

j_gene: TRBJ2-7
d_gene: NA
v_gene: TRBV5-1
abundance: NA
CDR3nt: TGCGCCAGCAGCTTGGCAAACAGTGCGGGTAACGAGCAGTACTTC
CDR3aa: CASSLANSAGNEQYF

j_gene: TRBJ2-5
d_gene: NA
v_gene: TRBV12-3/TRBV12-4
abundance: few
CDR3nt: TGTGCCAGCAGTTATCAGACTCAAGAGACCCAGTACTTC
CDR3aa: CASSYQTQETQYF

j_gene: TRBJ2-1
d_gene: NA
v_gene: TRBV14
abundance: NA
CDR3nt: TGTGCCAGCAGCCGGAACTGGCTTGAGCAGTTCTTC
CDR3aa: CASSRNWLEQFF

j_gene: TRBJ2-1
d_gene: NA
v_gene: TRBV29-1
abundance: few
CDR3nt: TGCAGCGTTGATGGGGCGTCCTACAATGAGCAGTTCTTC
CDR3aa: CSVDGASYNEQFF

j_gene: TRBJ1-2
d_gene: NA
v_gene: TRBV12-3/TRBV12-4
abundance: NA
CDR3nt: TGTGCCAGCAGTAGAGGGGCCCCATATGGCTACACCTTC
CDR3aa: CASSRGAPYGYTF

j_gene: TRBJ1-5
d_gene: TRBD1
v_gene: TRBV20-1
abundance: NA
CDR3nt: TGCAGTGCCGAGGGGGCAGACGATCAGCCCCAGCATTTT
CDR3aa: CSAEGADDQPQHF

j_gene: TRBJ2-7
d_gene: TRBD2
v_gene: TRBV4-3
abundance: NA
CDR3nt: TGCGCCAGCAGCCAAGTTAGGCGGGAGTGGCAGTACTTC
CDR3aa: CASSQVRREWQYF

j_gene: TRBJ2-3
d_gene: NA
v_gene: TRBV6-2/TRBV6-3
abundance: NA
CDR3nt: TGTGCCAGCAGCTACGCCCCGACTGCTACTACCTCCACAGATACGCAGTATTTT
CDR3aa: CASSYAPTATTSTDTQYF

j_gene: TRBJ2-7
d_gene: NA
v_gene: TRBV20-1
abundance: few
CDR3nt: TGCAGTGCGCCGACCCGGGGTGCGGTCTACGAGCAGTACTTC
CDR3aa: CSAPTRGAVYEQYF

j_gene: TRBJ1-1
d_gene: NA
v_gene: TRBV7-9
abundance: few
CDR3nt: TGTGCCAGCAGCTTAGGAACCGGGACACCGAGAACTGAAGCTTTCTTT
CDR3aa: CASSLGTGTPRTEAFF

j_gene: TRBJ2-2
d_gene: TRBD2
v_gene: TRBV11-1
abundance: NA
CDR3nt: TGTGCCAGCAGCTTATCGTGGCGGGAGAAGAAAGGAAACACCGGGGAGCTGTTTTTT
CDR3aa: CASSLSWREKKGNTGELFF

j_gene: TRBJ2-2
d_gene: NA
v_gene: TRBV4-3
abundance: few
CDR3nt: TGCGCCAGCAGCCAAGAGAGTTTATCCGGGGAGCTGTTTTTT
CDR3aa: CASSQESLSGELFF

j_gene: TRBJ2-2
d_gene: NA
v_gene: TRBV15
abundance: NA
CDR3nt: TGTGCCACCAGCAGAGTACTACAGACCGGGGAGCTGTTTTTT
CDR3aa: CATSRVLQTGELFF

j_gene: TRBJ2-7
d_gene: TRBD1
v_gene: TRBV6-5
abundance: NA
CDR3nt: TGTGCCAGCAGTTATTCCCAGGGGGCCCACGAGCAGTACTTC
CDR3aa: CASSYSQGAHEQYF

j_gene: TRBJ2-7
d_gene: TRBD1
v_gene: TRBV12-3/TRBV12-4
abundance: many
CDR3nt: TGTGCCAGCAGTAGGGACAGAAATTCCTACGAGCAGTACTTC
CDR3aa: CASSRDRNSYEQYF

j_gene: TRBJ1-3
d_gene: TRBD1
v_gene: TRBV6-5
abundance: NA
CDR3nt: TGTGCCAGCAGTTATTCGTCGACAGGGGCTTCCTCTGGAAACACCATATATTTT
CDR3aa: CASSYSSTGASSGNTIYF

j_gene: TRBJ1-2
d_gene: NA
v_gene: TRBV7-2
abundance: NA
CDR3nt: TGTGCCAGCAGACGAGGTAGCCACTATGGCTACACCTTC
CDR3aa: CASRRGSHYGYTF

j_gene: TRBJ1-2
d_gene: NA
v_gene: TRBV30
abundance: NA
CDR3nt: TGTGCCTGGAGTTCCGGGCACTATGGCTACACCTTC
CDR3aa: CAWSSGHYGYTF

j_gene: TRBJ2-3
d_gene: NA
v_gene: TRBV5-1
abundance: few
CDR3nt: TGCGCCAGCAGCCAAGGAACCCCTGGTAGCACAGATACGCAGTATTTT
CDR3aa: CASSQGTPGSTDTQYF

j_gene: TRBJ2-5
d_gene: NA
v_gene: TRBV11-3
abundance: NA
CDR3nt: TGTGCCAGCAGCTTAGAGGCTCTACAGACCCAGTACTTC
CDR3aa: CASSLEALQTQYF

j_gene: TRBJ2-3
d_gene: NA
v_gene: TRBV11-1
abundance: few
CDR3nt: TGTGCCAGCAGCTTAGGCAGGATCTCAGGAAAACCTAGCACAGATACGCAGTATTTT
CDR3aa: CASSLGRISGKPSTDTQYF

j_gene: TRBJ1-5
d_gene: NA
v_gene: TRBV5-5
abundance: NA
CDR3nt: TGTGCCAGCAGCTTGTATAACGAGCCCCAGCATTTT
CDR3aa: CASSLYNEPQHF

j_gene: TRBJ1-1
d_gene: NA
v_gene: TRBV27
abundance: NA
CDR3nt: TGTGCCAGCGCCAACTCAGGTGGTGGCACTGAAGCTTTCTTT
CDR3aa: CASANSGGGTEAFF

j_gene: TRBJ1-1
d_gene: NA
v_gene: TRBV6-5
abundance: few
CDR3nt: TGTGCCAGCAGTTCTAGGACCGCCGTTCCTGGGACTGAAGCTTTCTTT
CDR3aa: CASSSRTAVPGTEAFF

j_gene: TRBJ1-2
d_gene: NA
v_gene: TRBV11-2
abundance: few
CDR3nt: TGTGCCAGCAGCAATACACAGACTAGGGGCTACACCTTC
CDR3aa: CASSNTQTRGYTF

j_gene: TRBJ1-2
d_gene: TRBD1
v_gene: TRBV7-8
abundance: NA
CDR3nt: TGTGCCAGCAGCTTGAACAGGGGGGGACCCTATGGCTACACCTTC
CDR3aa: CASSLNRGGPYGYTF

j_gene: TRBJ1-1
d_gene: NA
v_gene: TRBV7-6
abundance: few
CDR3nt: TGTGCCAGCAGCTTTGGTGGCCCTGAAGCTTTCTTT
CDR3aa: CASSFGGPEAFF

j_gene: TRBJ2-7
d_gene: TRBD1
v_gene: TRBV12-3/TRBV12-4
abundance: few
CDR3nt: TGTGCCAGCAGCCGCGCAGGGGGCTTCTACGAGCAGTACTTC
CDR3aa: CASSRAGGFYEQYF

j_gene: TRBJ1-1
d_gene: NA
v_gene: TRBV5-5
abundance: few
CDR3nt: TGTGCCAGCAGATCCACCGGAAGAACTGAAGCTTTCTTT
CDR3aa: CASRSTGRTEAFF

j_gene: TRBJ2-5
d_gene: NA
v_gene: TRBV12-3/TRBV12-4
abundance: few
CDR3nt: TGTGCCAGCAGTTTGGGGGCGGATAGCGAGACCCAGTACTTC
CDR3aa: CASSLGADSETQYF

j_gene: TRBJ1-5
d_gene: NA
v_gene: TRBV20-1
abundance: NA
CDR3nt: TGCAGTGCTAGAGATCGACGGGTTGGGGGGCCCCAGCATTTT
CDR3aa: CSARDRRVGGPQHF

j_gene: TRBJ1-5
d_gene: NA
v_gene: TRBV7-8
abundance: few
CDR3nt: TGTGCCAGCAGCTTCGGAAGGAGTAGCAATCAGCCCCAGCATTTT
CDR3aa: CASSFGRSSNQPQHF

j_gene: TRBJ2-7
d_gene: NA
v_gene: TRBV12-5
abundance: many
CDR3nt: TGTGCTAGTGGTTTGGGCTACGAGCAGTACTTC
CDR3aa: CASGLGYEQYF

j_gene: TRBJ2-6
d_gene: TRBD2
v_gene: TRBV20-1
abundance: once
CDR3nt: TGCAGTGCTAGGTCTAGCGGGAGCAGTGGGGCCAACGTCCTGACTTTC
CDR3aa: CSARSSGSSGANVLTF

j_gene: TRBJ2-3
d_gene: NA
v_gene: TRBV7-9
abundance: NA
CDR3nt: TGTGCCAGCAGCGCTATGGGCCCTGCCGTCTGGGGAAATACGCAGTATTTT
CDR3aa: CASSAMGPAVWGNTQYF

j_gene: TRBJ2-2
d_gene: TRBD1
v_gene: TRBV11-2
abundance: NA
CDR3nt: TGTGCCAGCAGCTTCGCCCTCCGGACAGGGGGCGTCGGGGAGCTGTTTTTT
CDR3aa: CASSFALRTGGVGELFF

j_gene: TRBJ2-3
d_gene: NA
v_gene: TRBV21-1
abundance: few
CDR3nt: TGTGCCAGCAGTCTTCTTTTATCCACAGATACGCAGTATTTT
CDR3aa: CASSLLLSTDTQYF

j_gene: TRBJ1-1
d_gene: NA
v_gene: TRBV7-2
abundance: few
CDR3nt: TGTGCCAGCAGCTTAGAGGTCTGGAGAGTTGCTTTCTTT
CDR3aa: CASSLEVWRVAFF

j_gene: TRBJ2-5
d_gene: TRBD2
v_gene: TRBV10-2
abundance: NA
CDR3nt: TGCGCCAGCAGCGAATGGGAGGGGAAAGAGACCCAGTACTTC
CDR3aa: CASSEWEGKETQYF

j_gene: TRBJ1-1
d_gene: NA
v_gene: TRBV20-1
abundance: few
CDR3nt: TGCAGTCCCTTAGGGGACACTGAAGCTTTCTTT
CDR3aa: CSPLGDTEAFF

j_gene: TRBJ2-7
d_gene: NA
v_gene: TRBV5-1
abundance: NA
CDR3nt: TGCGCCAGCAGCTTATTTGGGGCGTCCTACGAGCAGTACTTC
CDR3aa: CASSLFGASYEQYF

j_gene: TRBJ2-1
d_gene: TRBD1
v_gene: TRBV28
abundance: NA
CDR3nt: TGTGCCAGCAGTTCTGACAGGGGGGTAAGCTACAATGAGCAGTTCTTC
CDR3aa: CASSSDRGVSYNEQFF

j_gene: TRBJ2-1
d_gene: NA
v_gene: TRBV9
abundance: NA
CDR3nt: TGTGCCAGCAGCGTAGAGGCAGCGTTCAATGAGCAGTTCTTC
CDR3aa: CASSVEAAFNEQFF

j_gene: TRBJ2-7
d_gene: TRBD2
v_gene: TRBV10-2
abundance: NA
CDR3nt: TGCGCCAGCAGGGACCCAGGGGCGGGAGGATCGTACGAGCAGTACTTC
CDR3aa: CASRDPGAGGSYEQYF

j_gene: TRBJ2-1
d_gene: TRBD2
v_gene: TRBV12-3/TRBV12-4
abundance: NA
CDR3nt: TGTGCCAGCAGACGTAGGACTAGCGGGACTTACAATGAGCAGTTCTTC
CDR3aa: CASRRRTSGTYNEQFF

j_gene: TRBJ2-1
d_gene: NA
v_gene: TRBV29-1
abundance: NA
CDR3nt: TGCAGCGTTCAACCTAGATCCGGTTGGGAGAGAAAGCAGTTCTTC
CDR3aa: CSVQPRSGWERKQFF

j_gene: TRBJ2-2
d_gene: TRBD2
v_gene: TRBV7-2
abundance: NA
CDR3nt: TGTGCCAGCAGCTTATCAGCGGGAGGGAACACCGGGGAGCTGTTTTTT
CDR3aa: CASSLSAGGNTGELFF

j_gene: TRBJ1-5
d_gene: NA
v_gene: TRBV24-1
abundance: many
CDR3nt: TGTGCCACCAGTGATTGGGGCGGGCCCCAGCATTTT
CDR3aa: CATSDWGGPQHF